This T cell receptor (beta chain) was documented in a study of cytomegalovirus exposure and HLA in healthy donors. Study-level points and caveats: Presence/absence analysis assumed near-uniform sequencing depth across donors.

The PCR employed 60 Vbeta primers together with 13 Jbeta primers. TCRdb keeps only in-frame clones here, not all; method: immunoSEQ multiplex PCR. The table has about 150,000 clones, around 75% seen once. This clone appeared once. Its antigen is undetermined. The source is a woman between 40 and 50 years old in good health and CMV-seronegative. Material for sequencing was PBMCs.

The CDR3, as DNA: TGCGCCAGCAGCTTGTCGGGGACATCTGGAGTAGAAAAACTGTTTTTT. Amino acids: CASSLSGTSGVEKLFF. The gene calls are TRBV5-1 and TRBJ1-4, with D possibly being TRBD1 (6 bases). The CDR3 totals 16 residues. V gave up 1 base and J gave up 8 bases, with 18 bases separating them. In germline, CDR1 is SGHRS, CDR2 YFSETQ.